This T cell receptor beta chain was recovered during a study of blood T cell repertoires in COVID-19. Study in general: Specimens from acute and convalescent COVID-19 originated in the United States, Italy and Spain.

Under the authors' procedure: Nucleated cell number was recorded as an estimate derived from reference gene primer amplification. Produced via immunoSEQ multiplex PCR; TCRdb's table is partial and in-frame only. That table supplies the V and J calls and clone size; D and trimming were determined from the DNA. The table lists roughly 49,000 clones, around 68% of them singletons. The germline gives CDR1 LGHDT, CDR2 YNNKEL (reference sequence). The CDR3 totals 16 residues. V was clipped by 3 bases and J by 1 base; unmatched bases: 5. Sequencing was carried out using peripheral blood. This chain connects TRBV3-1 (or the pseudogene TRBV3-2) to TRBJ1-3, with 8 bases identical to TRBD1. This sequence was found in a woman aged 70-85 years with acute or convalescent COVID-19. CDR3 nucleotide sequence: TGTGCCAGCAGCCAGTTCAGGGGGCAATCTGGAAACACCATATATTTT. Translation: CASSQFRGQSGNTIYF.